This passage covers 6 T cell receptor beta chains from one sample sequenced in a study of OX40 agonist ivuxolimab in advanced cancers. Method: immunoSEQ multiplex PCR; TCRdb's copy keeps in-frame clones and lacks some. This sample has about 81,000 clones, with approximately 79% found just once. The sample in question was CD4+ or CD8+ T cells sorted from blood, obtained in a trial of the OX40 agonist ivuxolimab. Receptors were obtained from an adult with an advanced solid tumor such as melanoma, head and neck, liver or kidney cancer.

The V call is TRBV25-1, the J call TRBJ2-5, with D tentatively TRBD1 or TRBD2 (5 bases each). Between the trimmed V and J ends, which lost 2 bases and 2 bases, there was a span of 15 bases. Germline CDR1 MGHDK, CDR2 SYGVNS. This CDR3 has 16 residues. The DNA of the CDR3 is TGTGCCAGCAGTGAACTTAGGGGACCCCCACAAGAGACCCAGTACTTC. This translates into CASSELRGPPQETQYF.

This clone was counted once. In nucleotides, the CDR3 is TGTGCCAGCAGCTTAGGCTTTCTGGCCCAGTACTTC. This gives the protein CASSLGFLAQYF. The chain uses TRBV7-9 and TRBJ2-5; D remains ambiguous. CDR1 is SEHNR and CDR2 is FQNEAQ in the germline V gene (reference sequence). Trimming pared 1 base from V and 9 bases from J, leaving 9 bases between. The CDR3 is 12 residues long.

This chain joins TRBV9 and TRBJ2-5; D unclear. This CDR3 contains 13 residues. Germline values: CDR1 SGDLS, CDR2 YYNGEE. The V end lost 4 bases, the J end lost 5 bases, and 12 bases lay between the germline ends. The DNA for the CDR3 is TGTGCCAGCAGCAGACGCAACGGGGAGACCCAGTACTTC. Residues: CASSRRNGETQYF.

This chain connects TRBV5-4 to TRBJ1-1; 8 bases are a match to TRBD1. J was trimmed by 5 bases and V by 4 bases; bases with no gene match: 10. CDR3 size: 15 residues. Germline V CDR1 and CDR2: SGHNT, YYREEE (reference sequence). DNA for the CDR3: TGTGCCAGCAGCGGATGGCAGGGGGCTAGGACTGAAGCTTTCTTT. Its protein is CASSGWQGARTEAFF.

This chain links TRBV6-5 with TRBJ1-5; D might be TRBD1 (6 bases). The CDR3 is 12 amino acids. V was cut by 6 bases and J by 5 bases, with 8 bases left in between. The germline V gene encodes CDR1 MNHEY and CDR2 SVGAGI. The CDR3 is CASSRQDQPQHF. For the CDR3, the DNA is TGTGCCAGCAGCCGACAGGATCAGCCCCAGCATTTT.

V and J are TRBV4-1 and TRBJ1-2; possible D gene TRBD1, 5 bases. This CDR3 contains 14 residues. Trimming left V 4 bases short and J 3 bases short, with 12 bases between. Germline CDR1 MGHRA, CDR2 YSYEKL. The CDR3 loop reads CASSPGSVHYGYTF. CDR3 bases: TGCGCCAGCAGCCCAGGGTCCGTCCACTATGGCTACACCTTC.